Following are 32 T cell receptor beta chains from one sample sequenced in a study of molecular identifiers for immune sequencing clone quantification. TCRdb re-derived calls from the PCR reads in MiXCR, one entry per CDR3 protein. The data contain around 480,000 distinct CDR3 sequences, about a fifth of them singletons. Sample: naive CD8+ T cells from blood, with Jurkat cell RNA spiked in. Subset specified: FACS-sorted CD8+CD4-CCR7+CD45RA+ naive T cells. These receptors came from a human donor in good health. Some libraries in this study had Jurkat cell RNA spiked in.

The chain carries TRBV4-3 and TRBJ2-3, with D unclear. This CDR3 comprises 15 residues. V shed 2 bases and J shed 0 bases, with 9 bases lying between them. Germline V lookup: CDR1 LGHNA, CDR2 YSLEER. CDR3 residues: CASSQHGSSTDTQYF. DNA for the CDR3: TGCGCCAGCAGCCAACACGGTTCTAGCACAGATACGCAGTATTTT.

At least ten counts were recorded for this clonotype. The chain is built from TRBV2 and TRBJ1-1; D is unclear. The CDR3 spans 14 residues. The V end lost 5 bases, the J end lost 5 bases, and 15 bases lay between the germline ends. CDR1 SNHLY and CDR2 FYNNEI come from the germline V gene. The CDR3 loop reads CASSLKGDGTEAFF. For the CDR3, the DNA is TGTGCCAGCAGTCTTAAGGGAGATGGGACTGAAGCTTTCTTT.

This clonotype showed up many times. This sequence joins TRBV7-9 and TRBJ1-1; D ambiguous. CDR3 length equals 14 residues. Germline CDR1 reads SEHNR; CDR2 reads FQNEAQ (reference sequence). V lost 2 bases to trimming and J lost 6 bases, with 13 bases between them. In DNA form, the CDR3 reads TGTGCCAGCAGCTTACACCCATCGGTGGCTGAAGCTTTCTTT. This sequence encodes CASSLHPSVAEAFF.

In the case of this clonotype: This may be a read error, as it is one base from a much larger clone. The rearrangement uses TRBV5-1 and TRBJ1-1, with D unresolved. Between the trimmed V and J ends, which lost 3 bases and 4 bases, there was a span of 13 bases. The length of the CDR3 is 14 residues. Germline V CDR1 and CDR2: SGHRS, YFSETQ. CDR3 DNA: TGCGCCAGCAGCTCTGAGGGTGCGACCACTGAAGCTTTCTTT. It yields the protein CASSSEGATTEAFF.

With respect to this clonotype: This sequence may be a read error, since a much larger clone differs from it by one base. The rearrangement joins TRBV28 to TRBJ1-5; D gene uncertain. Trimming removed 3 bases at V and 0 bases at J, with 9 bases between. The CDR3 is made up of 15 amino acids. Germline V gives CDR1 MDHEN, CDR2 SYDVKM. DNA of the CDR3: TGTGCCAGCAGTTTCCGGCAGGTTAGCAATCAGCCCCAGCATTTT. This codes for CASSFRQVSNQPQHF.

At least ten counts were recorded for this clonotype. J is TRBJ1-2 and V is TRBV4-3, with D perhaps matching TRBD1 (5 bases). Trimming shortened V by 0 bases and J by 4 bases, and 12 bases separated the two germline ends. The CDR3 is made up of 15 amino acids. The germline V gene has CDR1 LGHNA and CDR2 YSLEER. In DNA form, the CDR3 reads TGCGCCAGCAGCCAAGATCGAGACAGCCTCTATGGCTACACCTTC. It is translated as CASSQDRDSLYGYTF.

This clonotype occurred a few times. The chain employs TRBV20-1 and TRBJ2-3; weak D call: TRBD1 (6 bases). From germline, CDR1 is DFQATT and CDR2 SNEGSKA (reference sequence). V was shortened by 4 bases and J by 1 base, with 18 bases between the two germline ends. The CDR3 is 16 amino acids. In nucleotides, the CDR3 is TGCAGTGCTAAATCAATACAGGGTTTGCGCACAGATACGCAGTATTTT. Translation gives CSAKSIQGLRTDTQYF.

The chain employs TRBV12-3 or TRBV12-4 and TRBJ2-3; either TRBD1 or TRBD2 may fit D (6 bases each). There are 15 residues in the CDR3. Trimming removed 3 bases from V and 3 bases from J, with 13 bases in between. In DNA, the CDR3 is TGTGCCAGCAGTTTGTGGCAGGGGAGGACAGATACGCAGTATTTT. Its protein is CASSLWQGRTDTQYF.

This clonotype was detected a few times. This chain's CDR3 is CASSYSGDRYEQYF. DNA for the CDR3: TGTGCCAGCAGTTACTCGGGGGACAGGTACGAGCAGTACTTC. The chain links TRBV6-5 to TRBJ2-7, with TRBD1 matching over 8 bases. Trimming at V came to 0 bases and at J to 4 bases, leaving 2 bases not matched to a gene. This CDR3 is built from 14 residues. Germline assignment: CDR1 MNHEY and CDR2 SVGAGI.

This clonotype was seen a handful of times. The V call is TRBV4-1, the J call TRBJ2-7, with TRBD2 identical over 9 bases. This CDR3 is built from 15 residues. Per the germline V gene, CDR1 is MGHRA and CDR2 is YSYEKL. The ends lost 4 bases at V and 3 bases at J; junction bases unmatched: 7. CDR3 in DNA: TGCGCCAGCAGCCTGAGGACTAGCGAGAGCTACGAGCAGTACTTC. Its protein product is CASSLRTSESYEQYF.

There are a few counts of this clonotype. The chain recombines TRBV2 with TRBJ2-7, with D maybe TRBD1 (6 bases). The CDR3 length is 15 residues. Trimming removed 2 bases at V and 3 bases at J, with 14 bases between. Looked up from germline, CDR1 is SNHLY and CDR2 is FYNNEI. The CDR3 DNA reads TGTGCCAGCAGTGAAAGTACAGGGTGGGGCTACGAGCAGTACTTC. This gives the protein CASSESTGWGYEQYF.

This chain joins TRBV24-1 and TRBJ2-3; D perhaps matches TRBD1 (5 bases). The CDR3 extends over 13 amino acids. The germline gives CDR1 KGHDR, CDR2 SFDVKD. V was trimmed by 10 bases and J by 5 bases, leaving 15 bases between them. In DNA form, the CDR3 reads TGTGCCACAGGGGCCGGTCAGATAGATACGCAGTATTTT. The encoded protein is CATGAGQIDTQYF.

In this sample, this clonotype turned up many times. The J gene is TRBJ2-3, the V gene TRBV7-2, with 11 bases aligning to TRBD1. The CDR3 length is 15 residues. Germline loops: CDR1 SGHTA, CDR2 FQGNSA. V lost 5 bases to trimming and J lost 3 bases; unmatched junction nucleotides: 4. CDR3 residues: CASSQDRGPTDTQYF. The DNA of the CDR3 is TGTGCCAGCAGCCAGGACAGGGGGCCGACAGATACGCAGTATTTT. Supplemented by reference TRBV7-2 and TRBJ2-3, the full variable domain reads GAGVSQSPSNKVTEKGKDVELRCDPISGHTALYWYRQSLGQGLEFLIYFQGNSAPDKSGLPSDRFSAERTGGSVSTLTIQRTQQEDSAVYLCASSQDRGPTDTQYFGPGTRLTVL.

In the case of this clonotype: A much larger clonotype is one base distant, so this may be a read error. The V and J genes are TRBV5-1 and TRBJ2-1; no clear D. This CDR3 contains 12 residues. Germline CDR1 reads SGHRS; CDR2 reads YFSETQ. The CDR3 spells CASGLSGVGEFF. The CDR3 nucleotides read TGCGCCAGCGGCTTGTCCGGCGTCGGAGAATTCTTC.

Note on this clonotype: A much larger clone is a single base away; this may be a read error. The CDR3 ends on some other residue instead of the conserved phenylalanine or tryptophan, so this is likely a read error. This sequence joins TRBV29-1 and TRBJ1-2; tentative D call: TRBD1 (6 bases). The CDR3 is made up of 14 amino acids. V lost 3 bases and J lost 3, with 14 bases in between. Germline CDR1 and CDR2: SQVTM and ANQGSEA. The chain's CDR3 is CSVEKGEFDYGYTS. Here the CDR3 DNA reads TGCAGCGTTGAGAAGGGGGAGTTTGACTATGGCTACACCTCC.

The chain has TRBV4-3 and TRBJ1-1, with D possibly matching TRBD1 (5 bases). Trimming took off 0 bases at V and 11 bases at J, with 19 bases between the two ends. Germline lookup yields CDR1 LGHNA and CDR2 YSLEER. CDR3 size: 15 residues. The CDR3, as DNA: TGCGCCAGCAGCCAAGAATTGGTAGGGGCGGGTGAGGCTTTCTTT. This sequence encodes CASSQELVGAGEAFF.

This clonotype was seen more than once but under ten times. V is TRBV10-3 and J is TRBJ1-2; possibly TRBD1 for D (6 bases). This CDR3 comprises 16 residues. The germline V gene has CDR1 ENHRY and CDR2 SYGVKD. The V and J ends lost 6 bases and 7 bases respectively, with 24 bases between them. The CDR3 sequence: CAISFPGQGLICGYTF. CDR3 sequence (DNA): TGTGCCATCAGCTTCCCAGGCCAGGGGCTTATCTGTGGCTACACCTTC.

Only a few counts were recorded for this clonotype. This sequence joins TRBV7-3 and TRBJ1-1; D is undetermined. The CDR3 is 12 residues long. Germline V CDR1 and CDR2: SGHTA, FQGTGA. V lost 6 bases, J lost 2 bases, and 7 bases lay in between. CDR3 protein: CASRGPNTEAFF. The CDR3 DNA reads as TGTGCCAGCAGAGGCCCAAACACTGAAGCTTTCTTT.

This clonotype was counted ten times or more. The V gene is TRBV28, the J gene TRBJ2-5, with 12 bases matching TRBD2. This CDR3 spans 16 amino acids. Unmatched junction bases numbered 8, after V lost 7 bases and J lost 2 bases. The germline gives CDR1 MDHEN, CDR2 SYDVKM. CDR3 DNA: TGTGCCAGCACCCCCATGCTAGCGGGAGGGCAAGAGACCCAGTACTTC. Its protein product is CASTPMLAGGQETQYF.

The sample holds a few counts of this clonotype. The chain uses TRBV7-6 and TRBJ2-2, with D uncertain. The CDR3 loop spans 18 amino acids. Trimming removed 1 base at V and 1 base at J, with 16 bases between. The germline gives CDR1 SGHVS, CDR2 FNYEAQ. The CDR3 is CASSLGTAPRRNTGELFF. In nucleotides, the CDR3 is TGTGCCAGCAGCTTAGGAACAGCACCCAGAAGGAACACCGGGGAGCTGTTTTTT.

Note on this clonotype: A much larger clonotype is one base distant, so this may be a read error. V is TRBV19 and J is TRBJ1-1; D gene uncertain. The CDR3 is 11 amino acids. Germline CDR1 and CDR2: LNHDA and SQIVND (reference sequence). CDR3 coding DNA: TGTGCCACTCACAAGTTGGCTGAAGCTCTCTTT. As protein: CATHKLAEALF.

The sample holds a few counts of this clonotype. The gene calls are TRBV4-3 and TRBJ1-4; D ambiguous. Trimming shortened V by 5 bases and J by 0 bases, and 13 bases separated the two germline ends. Germline CDR1 and CDR2: LGHNA and YSLEER. The CDR3 spans 16 residues. The CDR3 nucleotides read TGCGCCAGCAGCGAGTCCTGGGGAGCAACTAATGAAAAACTGTTTTTT. Its protein is CASSESWGATNEKLFF.

On this clonotype itself: A much larger clone differs from this one at a single base, so this may be a read error. V usage is TRBV7-2 and J usage is TRBJ2-3; 10 bases fit TRBD1. Losses at the gene ends were 4 bases for V and 4 bases for J; bases not matched to a gene: 5. The V gene's germline CDR1 is SGHTA and CDR2 FQGNSA. The CDR3 is 15 amino acids. The CDR3 nucleotides are TGTGCCAGCAGCTATTGGACAGGGGGGGCAGATACGCAGTATTTT. It encodes CASSYWTGGADTQYF.

The chain combines TRBV13 with TRBJ2-2; a possible D gene is TRBD1 (6 bases). Germline CDR1 reads PRHDT; CDR2 reads FYEKMQ (reference sequence). V was clipped by 7 bases and J by 6 bases, with 12 bases between them. This CDR3 contains 13 residues. The CDR3 loop is CASMLGAAGELFF. In DNA, the CDR3 is TGTGCCAGCATGTTGGGGGCCGCCGGGGAGCTGTTTTTT.

The chain is built from TRBV7-3 and TRBJ2-3; unclear D gene. Looked up from germline, CDR1 is SGHTA and CDR2 is FQGTGA. Trimming stripped 1 base from V and 2 bases from J, with 4 bases between. This CDR3 has 13 amino acids. The CDR3 loop is CASSLIATDTQYF. CDR3 bases: TGTGCCAGCAGCTTAATCGCCACAGATACGCAGTATTTT.

This clonotype was seen at least ten times. V is TRBV27 and J is TRBJ1-6; D is ambiguous. With 2 bases removed from V and 6 bases from J, the gap between germline ends came to 8 bases. CDR3 size: 14 residues. Germline V gene data show CDR1 as MNHEY and CDR2 as SMNVEV (reference sequence). CDR3 nucleotide sequence: TGTGCCAGCAGTTTAAAGGGAGCTAATTCACCCCTCCACTTT. Residues: CASSLKGANSPLHF.

This clonotype was seen a few times. The chain combines TRBV19 with TRBJ1-6, with 10 nucleotides matching TRBD1. CDR1 and CDR2 from the germline V gene are LNHDA and SQIVND (reference sequence). After removal of 4 bases from V and 5 bases from J, the junction contained 5 bases not matched to a gene. The CDR3 covers 16 residues. The CDR3, as DNA: TGTGCCAGTAGTAACCGGGACAGGGGTAATAATTCACCCCTCCACTTT. Translating gives CASSNRDRGNNSPLHF.

In its sample, this clonotype was seen many times. The chain employs TRBV28 and TRBJ2-3; no firm D call. The CDR3 totals 11 residues. Germline V lookup: CDR1 MDHEN, CDR2 SYDVKM. Trimming pared 3 bases from V and 6 bases from J, leaving 4 bases between. CDR3 coding DNA: TGTGCCAGCAGTTTCAGGGATACGCAGTATTTT. This codes for CASSFRDTQYF.

Concerning this clonotype: This clone may be a read error of a much larger clone one base away. This chain uses TRBV10-2 with TRBJ1-2; D uncertain. The CDR3 totals 11 residues. The germline CDR1 and CDR2 sequences are WSHSY and SAAADI. CDR3 protein: CASSFNNGYAF. CDR3 in DNA: TGCGCCAGCAGTTTTAATAATGGCTACGCCTTC.

The table lists this clonotype with a few counts. The chain links TRBV11-2 to TRBJ2-1, with D uncertain. The germline V and J ends were trimmed by 2 bases and 2 bases, with 10 bases remaining between them. Germline V lookup: CDR1 SGHAT, CDR2 FQNNGV. The CDR3 totals 15 residues. This CDR3 is CASSLRGTPYNEQFF. The CDR3 DNA reads TGTGCCAGCAGCTTAAGAGGAACGCCCTACAATGAGCAGTTCTTC.

This clonotype turned up a few times. The V and J genes are TRBV29-1 and TRBJ2-3, with TRBD2 matching over 13 bases. The CDR3 consists of 16 residues. Germline V gene lookup returns CDR1 SQVTM and CDR2 ANQGSEA. V lost 0 bases and J lost 4; bases outside the gene matches: 4. The CDR3 is CSVEDTSGGAPDTQYF. As DNA, the CDR3 is TGCAGCGTTGAAGATACTAGCGGGGGGGCCCCAGATACGCAGTATTTT.

V gene TRBV27 combines with J gene TRBJ2-3, with D uncertain. V shed 5 bases and J shed 2 bases, with 11 bases lying between them. The CDR3 consists of 14 residues. Germline V gene data show CDR1 as MNHEY and CDR2 as SMNVEV (reference sequence). The CDR3 DNA follows: TGTGCCAGCAGTCCAACCTCCTACACAGATACGCAGTATTTT. Translated: CASSPTSYTDTQYF.